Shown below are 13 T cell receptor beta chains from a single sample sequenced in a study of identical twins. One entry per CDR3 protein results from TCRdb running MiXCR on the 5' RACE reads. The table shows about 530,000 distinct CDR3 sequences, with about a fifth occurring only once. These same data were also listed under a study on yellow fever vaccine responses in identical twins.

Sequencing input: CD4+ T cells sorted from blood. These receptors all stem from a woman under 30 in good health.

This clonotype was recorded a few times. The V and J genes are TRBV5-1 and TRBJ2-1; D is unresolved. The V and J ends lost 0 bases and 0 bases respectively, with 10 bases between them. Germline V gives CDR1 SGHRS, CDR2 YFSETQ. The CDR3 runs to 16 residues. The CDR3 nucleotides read TGCGCCAGCAGCTTGGCCAAAACCGGCTCCTACAATGAGCAGTTCTTC. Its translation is CASSLAKTGSYNEQFF.

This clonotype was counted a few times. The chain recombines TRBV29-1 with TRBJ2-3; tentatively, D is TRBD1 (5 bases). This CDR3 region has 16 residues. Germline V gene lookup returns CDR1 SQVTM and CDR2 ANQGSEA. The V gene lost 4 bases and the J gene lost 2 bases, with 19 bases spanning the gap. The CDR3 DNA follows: TGCAGCGTTGTTCCATCCAGGGTAACGAACACAGATACGCAGTATTTT. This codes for CSVVPSRVTNTDTQYF.

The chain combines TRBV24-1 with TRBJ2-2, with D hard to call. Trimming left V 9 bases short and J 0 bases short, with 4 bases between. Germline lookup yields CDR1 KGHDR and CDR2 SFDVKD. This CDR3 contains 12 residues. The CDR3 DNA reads TGTGCCACCCAAACGAACACCGGGGAGCTGTTTTTT. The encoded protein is CATQTNTGELFF.

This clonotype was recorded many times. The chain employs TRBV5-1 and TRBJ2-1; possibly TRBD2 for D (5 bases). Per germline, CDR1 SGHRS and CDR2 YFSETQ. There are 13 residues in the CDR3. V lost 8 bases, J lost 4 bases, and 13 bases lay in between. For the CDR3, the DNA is TGCGCCAGTATGGAGCGGACTTACAATGAGCAGTTCTTC. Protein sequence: CASMERTYNEQFF.

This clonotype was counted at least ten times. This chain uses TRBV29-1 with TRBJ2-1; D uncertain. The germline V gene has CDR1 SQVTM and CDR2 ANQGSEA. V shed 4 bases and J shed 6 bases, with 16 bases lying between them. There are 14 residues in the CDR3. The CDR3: CSVAKVGRANEQFF. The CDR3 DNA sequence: TGCAGCGTTGCAAAGGTGGGCCGAGCCAATGAGCAGTTCTTC.

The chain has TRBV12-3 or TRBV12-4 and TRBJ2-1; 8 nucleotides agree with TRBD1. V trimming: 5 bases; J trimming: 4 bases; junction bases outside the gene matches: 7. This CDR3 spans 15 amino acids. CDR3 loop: CASSRRTGLYNEQFF. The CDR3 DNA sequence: TGTGCCAGCAGTCGACGGACAGGGCTATACAATGAGCAGTTCTTC.

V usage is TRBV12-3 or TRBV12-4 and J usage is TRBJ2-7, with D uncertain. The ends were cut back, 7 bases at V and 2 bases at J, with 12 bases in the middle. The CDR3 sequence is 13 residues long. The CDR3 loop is CASKKRDPYEQYF. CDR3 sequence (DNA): TGTGCCAGCAAAAAAAGGGATCCCTACGAGCAGTACTTC.

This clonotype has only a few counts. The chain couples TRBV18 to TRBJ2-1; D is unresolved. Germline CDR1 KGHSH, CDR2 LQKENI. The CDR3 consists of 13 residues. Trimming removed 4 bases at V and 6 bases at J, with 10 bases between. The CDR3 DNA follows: TGTGCCAGCTCACGCGCAGTGGCCAATGAGCAGTTCTTC. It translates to CASSRAVANEQFF.

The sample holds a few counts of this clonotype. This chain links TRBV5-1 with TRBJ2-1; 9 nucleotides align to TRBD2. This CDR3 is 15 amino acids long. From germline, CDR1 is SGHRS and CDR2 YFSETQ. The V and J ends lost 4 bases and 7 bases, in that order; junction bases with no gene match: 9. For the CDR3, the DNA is TGCGCCAGCAGCGCGACCGGGACTAGCACGAATGAGCAGTTCTTC. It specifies CASSATGTSTNEQFF.

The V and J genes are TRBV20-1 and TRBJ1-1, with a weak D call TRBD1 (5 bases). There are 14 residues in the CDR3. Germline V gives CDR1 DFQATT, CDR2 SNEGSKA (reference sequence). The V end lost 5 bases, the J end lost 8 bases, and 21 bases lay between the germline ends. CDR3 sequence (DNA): TGCAGTGCTCCCACTGGGACCGCTCGGCGGGAAGCTTTCTTT. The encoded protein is CSAPTGTARREAFF.

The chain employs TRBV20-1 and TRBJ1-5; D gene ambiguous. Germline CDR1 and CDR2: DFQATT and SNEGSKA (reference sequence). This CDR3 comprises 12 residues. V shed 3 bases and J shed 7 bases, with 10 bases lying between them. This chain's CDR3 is CSARDGSQPQHF. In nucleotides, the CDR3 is TGCAGTGCTAGGGACGGCAGCCAGCCCCAGCATTTT.

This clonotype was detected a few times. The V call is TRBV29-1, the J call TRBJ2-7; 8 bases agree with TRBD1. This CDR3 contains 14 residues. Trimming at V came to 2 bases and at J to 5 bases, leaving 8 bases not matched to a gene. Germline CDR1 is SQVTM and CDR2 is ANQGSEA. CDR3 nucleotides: TGCAGCGTTGAAATCGACAGGGGTGGGGACGAGCAGTACGTC. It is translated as CSVEIDRGGDEQYV.

The CDR3 loop is CASSEQGGLYGYTF. The CDR3 region has the DNA TGTGCCAGCAGTGAACAGGGCGGGCTCTATGGCTACACCTTC. The chain couples TRBV2 to TRBJ1-2; a weak D match, TRBD1 (5 bases). Between the trimmed V and J ends, which lost 2 bases and 4 bases, there was a span of 11 bases. From germline, CDR1 is SNHLY and CDR2 FYNNEI. The CDR3 has 14 residues.